The rows below give T cell receptor beta chains drawn from one sample of a study of T-cell reconstitution after alpha-beta-depleted transplantation in children. TCRdb re-called the PCR reads with MiXCR, one entry per CDR3 protein. The table shows about a million distinct CDR3 sequences, with less than 30% occurring only once. Specimen: PBMCs, mostly from graft donor cells, collected 360 days after TCRalphabeta/CD19-depleted stem cell transplant. These receptors originate from a boy in the first two years of life who had a stem cell transplant for SCID, so the T cells may come from the graft donor. CDR3s include the opening cysteine and the closing phenylalanine or tryptophan. D genes are given only for firm matches. Part of the rows lack a size; the others show once, few, many or a class for expanded clones.

TRBV20-1	-	TRBJ2-5	-	CSARAWETQYF
TRBV7-6	-	TRBJ2-7	-	CASSLRDGEQYF
TRBV15	TRBD1	TRBJ1-2	few	CATSPDRGMDYGYTF
TRBV4-3	-	TRBJ1-1	-	CASSPKYGRLDPRNTEAFF
TRBV7-2	-	TRBJ2-1	few	CASSLGIGTTSEQFF
TRBV30	-	TRBJ1-4	-	CAWSVRPDEKLFF
TRBV6-5	-	TRBJ2-1	-	CASSYSNSARKPYNEQFF
TRBV28	-	TRBJ2-5	-	CASSPHRPQGETQYF
TRBV20-1	-	TRBJ1-6	few	CSARDKGLNSPLHF
TRBV14	-	TRBJ2-1	-	CASSQDQGRSSYNEQFF
TRBV29-1	-	TRBJ1-2	few	CSDKGGKGSTGGYTF
TRBV5-6	-	TRBJ1-1	-	CASSYPGMTEAFF
TRBV11-2	-	TRBJ1-2	-	CASSLDQGPYGYTF
TRBV5-1	TRBD1	TRBJ2-2	many	CASSLSVGQENTGELFF
TRBV5-4	TRBD1	TRBJ1-5	few	CASSPGQGHYSNQPQHF
TRBV20-1	-	TRBJ2-1	once	CSAKRTGTAAPYNEQFF
TRBV20-1	-	TRBJ1-1	-	CSAPGWGLRTEAFF
TRBV5-5	TRBD2	TRBJ2-5	few	CASSLRLAGEQETQYF
TRBV4-2	-	TRBJ2-6	-	CASSQERFFSGANVLTF
TRBV4-2	-	TRBJ2-3	-	CASSHGPGLGKDTQYF
TRBV15	TRBD2	TRBJ2-5	-	CATSLGGAGFGRTQYF
TRBV5-1	TRBD2	TRBJ2-1	-	CASSMGTSSIPYNEQFF
TRBV6-2/TRBV6-3	-	TRBJ2-1	-	CASSPSTFSYNEQFF
TRBV12-3/TRBV12-4	-	TRBJ2-2	-	CASLLNTGTGELFF
TRBV10-3	TRBD1	TRBJ1-1	few	CAISETAQGGGAFF
TRBV5-5	-	TRBJ1-3	few	CASSSDGSSGNTIYF
TRBV12-3/TRBV12-4	-	TRBJ2-3	-	CASSLLGKSTDTQYF
TRBV11-2	TRBD2	TRBJ2-1	-	CASSYHTVLTGTSRFF
TRBV12-3/TRBV12-4	-	TRBJ2-7	-	CASSSGHHEQYF
TRBV18	TRBD2	TRBJ2-7	-	CASSPGTSDEQYF
TRBV6-5	TRBD1	TRBJ2-7	-	CASSYSGQDYEQYF
TRBV11-1	-	TRBJ1-6	once	CASSRDTLRDNSPLHF
TRBV4-3	-	TRBJ1-1	-	CASSQDQTIAGPNTEAFF
TRBV11-2	TRBD1	TRBJ2-1	-	CASSLMGQGFDNEQFF
TRBV12-3/TRBV12-4	-	TRBJ2-7	-	CASSSRIGDVYEQYF
TRBV7-2	-	TRBJ2-5	-	CASSLEFSGTQYF
TRBV6-1	-	TRBJ1-1	many	CASRPRVNTEAFF
TRBV6-2/TRBV6-3	TRBD1	TRBJ1-5	-	CASSRSRGFNQPQHF
TRBV27	-	TRBJ2-7	few	CASSLFLPMGPTHYEQYF
TRBV7-8	TRBD1	TRBJ1-5	-	CASSQRDGQGNQPQHF
TRBV7-9	TRBD1	TRBJ2-1	-	CASGSPGQGTNEQFF
TRBV19	-	TRBJ2-3	few	CASSSWAGEDTQYF